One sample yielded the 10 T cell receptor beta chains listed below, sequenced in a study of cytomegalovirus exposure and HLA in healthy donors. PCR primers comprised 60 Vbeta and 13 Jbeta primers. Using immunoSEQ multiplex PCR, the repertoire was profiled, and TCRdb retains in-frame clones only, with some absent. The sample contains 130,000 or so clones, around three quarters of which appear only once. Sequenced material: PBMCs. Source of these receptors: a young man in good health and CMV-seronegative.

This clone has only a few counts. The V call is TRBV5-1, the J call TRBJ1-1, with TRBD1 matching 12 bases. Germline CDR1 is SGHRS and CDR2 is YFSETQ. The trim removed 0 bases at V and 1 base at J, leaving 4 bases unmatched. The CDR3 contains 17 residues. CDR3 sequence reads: CASSLAGTGGSNTEAFF. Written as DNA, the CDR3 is TGCGCCAGCAGCTTGGCCGGGACAGGGGGCTCGAACACTGAAGCTTTCTTT.

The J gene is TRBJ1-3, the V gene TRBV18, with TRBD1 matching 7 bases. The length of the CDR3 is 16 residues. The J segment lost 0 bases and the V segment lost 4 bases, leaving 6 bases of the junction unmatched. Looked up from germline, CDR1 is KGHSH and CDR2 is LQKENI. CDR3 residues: CASSRQGQNSGNTIYF. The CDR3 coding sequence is TGTGCCAGCTCACGGCAGGGACAGAACTCTGGAAACACCATATATTTT.

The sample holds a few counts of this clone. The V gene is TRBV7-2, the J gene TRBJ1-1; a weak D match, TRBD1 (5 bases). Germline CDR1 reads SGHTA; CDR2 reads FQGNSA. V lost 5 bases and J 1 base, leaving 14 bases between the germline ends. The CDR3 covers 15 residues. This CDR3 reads CASSPKGSWNTEAFF. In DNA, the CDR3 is TGTGCCAGCAGCCCTAAGGGGTCTTGGAACACTGAAGCTTTCTTT.

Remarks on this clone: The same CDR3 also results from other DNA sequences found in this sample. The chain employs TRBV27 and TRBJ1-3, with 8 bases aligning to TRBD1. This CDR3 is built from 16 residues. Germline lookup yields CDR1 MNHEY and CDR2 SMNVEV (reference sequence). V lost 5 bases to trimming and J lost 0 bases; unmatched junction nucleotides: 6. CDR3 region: CASSPDRGSSGNTIYF. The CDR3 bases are TGTGCCAGCAGTCCTGACAGGGGCTCCTCTGGAAACACCATATATTTT.

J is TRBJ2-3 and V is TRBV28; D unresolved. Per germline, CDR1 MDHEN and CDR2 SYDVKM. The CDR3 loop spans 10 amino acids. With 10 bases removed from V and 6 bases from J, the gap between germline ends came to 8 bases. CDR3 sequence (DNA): TGTGCCACCCGGTGGGATACGCAGTATTTT. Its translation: CATRWDTQYF.

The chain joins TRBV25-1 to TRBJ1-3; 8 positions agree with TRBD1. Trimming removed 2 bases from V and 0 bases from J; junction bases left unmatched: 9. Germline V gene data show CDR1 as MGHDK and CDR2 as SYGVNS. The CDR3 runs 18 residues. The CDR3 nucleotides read TGTGCCAGCAGTGAAGAGGGGACAGGTACTCTCTCTGGAAACACCATATATTTT. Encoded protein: CASSEEGTGTLSGNTIYF.

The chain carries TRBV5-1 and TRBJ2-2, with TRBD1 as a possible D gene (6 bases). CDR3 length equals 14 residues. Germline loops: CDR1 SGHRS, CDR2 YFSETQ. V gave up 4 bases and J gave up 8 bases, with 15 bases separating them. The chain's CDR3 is CASSHSGATGELFF. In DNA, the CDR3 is TGCGCCAGCAGCCATTCAGGGGCTACGGGGGAGCTGTTTTTT.

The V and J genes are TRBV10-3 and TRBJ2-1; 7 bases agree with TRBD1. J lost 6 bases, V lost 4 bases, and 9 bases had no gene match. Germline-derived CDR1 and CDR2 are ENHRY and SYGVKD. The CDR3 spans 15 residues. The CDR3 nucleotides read TGTGCCATCAGTGGAGGACAGGTTGAATCCAATGAGCAGTTCTTC. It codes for CAISGGQVESNEQFF.

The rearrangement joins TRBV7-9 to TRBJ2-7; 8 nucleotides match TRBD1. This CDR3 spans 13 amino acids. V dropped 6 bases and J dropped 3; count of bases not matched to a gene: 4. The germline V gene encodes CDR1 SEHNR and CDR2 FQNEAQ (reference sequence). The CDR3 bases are TGTGCCAGCAGGTGGGACAGGAACTACGAGCAGTACTTC. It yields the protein CASRWDRNYEQYF.

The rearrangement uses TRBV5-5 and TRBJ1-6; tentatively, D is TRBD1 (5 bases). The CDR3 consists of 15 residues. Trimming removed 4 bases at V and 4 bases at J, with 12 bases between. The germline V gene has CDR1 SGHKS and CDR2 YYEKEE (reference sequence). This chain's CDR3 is CASSAGTEYNSPLHF. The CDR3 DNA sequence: TGTGCCAGCAGCGCGGGGACGGAGTATAATTCACCCCTCCACTTT.